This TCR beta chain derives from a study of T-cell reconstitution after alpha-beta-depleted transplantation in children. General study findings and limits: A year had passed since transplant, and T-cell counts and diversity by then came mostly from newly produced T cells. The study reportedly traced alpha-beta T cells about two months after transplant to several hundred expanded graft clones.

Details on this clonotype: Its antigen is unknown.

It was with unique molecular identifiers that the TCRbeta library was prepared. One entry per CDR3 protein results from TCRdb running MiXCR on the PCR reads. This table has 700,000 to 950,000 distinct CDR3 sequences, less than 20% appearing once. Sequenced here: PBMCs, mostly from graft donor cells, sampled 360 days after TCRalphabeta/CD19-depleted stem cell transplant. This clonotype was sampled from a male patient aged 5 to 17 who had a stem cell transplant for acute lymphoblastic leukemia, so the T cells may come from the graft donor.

The CDR3 reads CASRILLSGASTDTQYF. The CDR3 DNA is TGTGCCAGCAGGATACTACTAAGCGGGGCTAGCACAGATACGCAGTATTTT. The gene calls are TRBV2 and TRBJ2-3; 7 nucleotides agree with TRBD2. Germline values: CDR1 SNHLY, CDR2 FYNNEI. V dropped 6 bases and J dropped 0; count of bases not matched to a gene: 12. There are 17 residues in the CDR3. The full variable domain, with the rest looked up from reference TRBV2 and TRBJ2-3, is EPEVTQTPSHQVTQMGQEVILRCVPISNHLYFYWYRQILGQKVEFLVSFYNNEISEKSEIFDDQFSVERPDGSNFTLKIRSTKLEDSAMYFCASRILLSGASTDTQYFGPGTRLTVL.